What follows is one TCR beta chain and its context. In the source study's methods: From reference gene primer amplification, estimates of nucleated cell counts were derived. TCRdb's table, derived via immunoSEQ multiplex PCR, lists solely in-frame clones and lacks some. V and J calls and clone size are given by that table; D and trimming were obtained from the DNA. This sample has about 320,000 clones; around 86% occur once, and the top ten carry roughly 10%. Germline V gene data show CDR1 as PRHDT and CDR2 as FYEKMQ (reference sequence). The CDR3 contains 15 residues. V lost 5 bases, J lost 6 bases, and 12 bases stayed unmatched. These data belong to a study of blood T cell repertoires in COVID-19. Either two negative PCRs, clearance, or symptom resolution qualified Cohort 3 donors as recovered.

Sequences were obtained from PBMCs or T cells enriched from blood (not recorded which). The chain combines TRBV13 with TRBJ2-5, with 7 bases identical to TRBD1. The TCR originated in a woman younger than 30 who had recovered from COVID-19. The DNA for the CDR3 is TGTGCCAGCAGCATCACAGGGGCGAGGGGAAAGACCCAGTACTTC. Amino acids: CASSITGARGKTQYF.